The 19 T cell receptor beta chains reported below all come from one sample, sequenced in a study of HIV-infected patients and healthy controls. Alpha and beta constant-region primers primed reverse transcription of around 0.5 ug RNA. Using multiplexing indices, alpha and beta chain libraries were generated apart by chain-specific third strand synthesis. TCRdb re-called the 5' RACE reads with MiXCR, one entry per CDR3 protein. The table has about 7,000 distinct CDR3 sequences, 9.3% seen once. Whole blood was used without fractionation, so all unsorted peripheral T cells were included. Sequencing used blood, obtained before antiretroviral therapy. The receptors were sampled from an adult with HIV infection.

This clonotype was counted many times. J is TRBJ2-7 and V is TRBV3-1; D possibly matches TRBD1 or TRBD2 (5 bases each). The CDR3 has 15 amino acids. Trimming took off 0 bases at V and 4 bases at J, with 13 bases between the two ends. CDR1 is LGHDT and CDR2 is YNNKEL in the germline V gene (reference sequence). The CDR3 here is CASSQEFGTGYEQYF. The CDR3 bases are TGTGCCAGCAGCCAAGAGTTCGGGACCGGATACGAGCAGTACTTC.

This clonotype was counted many times. This rearrangement joins TRBV27 to TRBJ2-7, with 9 positions matching TRBD1. Germline-derived CDR1 and CDR2 are MNHEY and SMNVEV (reference sequence). V was clipped by 5 bases and J by 6 bases; unmatched bases: 11. The CDR3 has 15 amino acids. The CDR3 here is CASSLQGANSVEQYF. Here the CDR3 DNA reads TGTGCCAGCAGTCTACAGGGGGCAAATTCGGTCGAGCAGTACTTC.

The V call is TRBV5-4, the J call TRBJ2-1; 7 bases line up with TRBD2. Germline V gene data show CDR1 as SGHNT and CDR2 as YYREEE (reference sequence). The V segment lost 0 bases and the J segment 2 bases; nucleotides outside the gene matches: 5. The CDR3 spans 16 residues. CDR3 in DNA: TGTGCCAGCAGCTTGGTCACGGGAGGCACCTACAATGAGCAGTTCTTC. Protein: CASSLVTGGTYNEQFF.

This clonotype has at least ten counts. The V and J genes are TRBV2 and TRBJ1-2, with 8 bases aligning to TRBD1. The germline V gene encodes CDR1 SNHLY and CDR2 FYNNEI. After removal of 0 bases from V and 4 bases from J, the junction contained 7 bases not matched to a gene. The CDR3 extends over 16 amino acids. The CDR3 coding sequence is TGTGCCAGCAGTGAAGCGCTCGGACAGGGTGGCTATGGCTACACCTTC. Its translation is CASSEALGQGGYGYTF.

This clonotype showed up just a few times. This chain joins TRBV28 and TRBJ2-5; 10 bases fit TRBD2. The V gene end was trimmed by 5 bases and the J gene end by 4 bases; junction bases not matched to a gene: 16. The CDR3 runs 18 residues. CDR1 and CDR2 (germline): MDHEN, SYDVKM. The CDR3 sequence is CASSPPPTSGMTGETQYF. CDR3 DNA sequence: TGTGCCAGCAGTCCGCCACCTACTAGCGGGATGACGGGAGAGACCCAGTACTTC. Supplemented by reference TRBV28 and TRBJ2-5, the full variable domain reads DVKVTQSSRYLVKRTGEKVFLECVQDMDHENMFWYRQDPGLGLRLIYFSYDVKMKEKGDIPEGYSVSREKKERFSLILESASTNQTSMYLCASSPPPTSGMTGETQYFGPGTRLLVL.

By share, this clonotype counts as medium-sized. The CDR3 region is CASSEAESSGANVLTF. In DNA, the CDR3 is TGTGCCAGCAGTGAAGCAGAGAGCTCTGGGGCCAACGTCCTGACTTTC. The chain joins TRBV6-1 to TRBJ2-6; D is unclear. The CDR3 is 16 residues long. V was cut by 0 bases and J by 0 bases, with 6 bases left in between. Germline CDR1 reads MNHNS; CDR2 reads SASEGT.

This clonotype counts as medium-sized. The chain carries TRBV5-6 and TRBJ1-1, with 10 nucleotides matching TRBD1. In germline, CDR1 is SGHDT, CDR2 YYEEEE. J gave up 0 bases and V 3 bases, and 5 bases lay outside the gene matches. This CDR3 spans 16 amino acids. The CDR3 DNA is TGTGCCAGCAGCTCAGGGACAGGGGCTATGAACACTGAAGCTTTCTTT. As protein: CASSSGTGAMNTEAFF.

In its sample, this clonotype ranks as medium-sized. The V and J genes are TRBV28 and TRBJ2-3; no reliable D call. Germline V gives CDR1 MDHEN, CDR2 SYDVKM. The V and J ends lost 1 base and 2 bases respectively, with 7 bases between them. The CDR3 has 14 amino acids. Here the CDR3 reads CASSLSGLTDTQYF. The CDR3 DNA sequence: TGTGCCAGCAGTTTATCCGGTCTCACAGATACGCAGTATTTT.

This rearrangement joins TRBV2 to TRBJ2-4; possibly TRBD2 for D (6 bases). CDR3 length equals 15 residues. Germline V gene lookup returns CDR1 SNHLY and CDR2 FYNNEI. Trimming removed 7 bases at V and 0 bases at J, with 13 bases between. Here the CDR3 reads CASMRGLLAKNIQYF. DNA for the CDR3: TGTGCCAGCATGAGGGGACTGTTAGCCAAAAACATTCAGTACTTC.

This clonotype has ten or more counts. This chain links TRBV6-5 with TRBJ2-1; D gene ambiguous. V was cut by 4 bases and J by 7 bases, with 20 bases left in between. CDR3 size: 16 residues. CDR1 MNHEY and CDR2 SVGAGI come from the germline V gene. DNA of the CDR3: TGTGCCAGCAGTTCAACTCTAGGGCCGATAGGGAATGAGCAGTTCTTC. Amino acids: CASSSTLGPIGNEQFF.

CDR3 nucleotide sequence: TGTGCCAGCCAGGGAACATTCAATCAGCCCCAGCATTTT. Amino acid sequence: CASQGTFNQPQHF. The rearrangement joins TRBV6-5 to TRBJ1-5; maybe TRBD1 (5 bases). The germline CDR1 and CDR2 sequences are MNHEY and SVGAGI. Trimming removed 8 bases from V and 3 bases from J, with 11 bases in between. The CDR3 runs to 13 residues.

The chain recombines TRBV19 with TRBJ1-2; D may be TRBD1 (6 bases). The V end was cut by 6 bases, the J end by 3 bases, with 17 bases between. This CDR3 contains 15 residues. Germline values: CDR1 LNHDA, CDR2 SQIVND (reference sequence). The CDR3 loop reads CASRDYRALDYGYTF. Written as DNA, the CDR3 is TGTGCCAGTAGGGACTACAGGGCTCTCGACTATGGCTACACCTTC.

This clonotype was picked up many times. The chain uses TRBV7-9 and TRBJ2-1; 7 bases align to TRBD1. J gave up 1 base and V 6 bases, and 3 bases lay outside the gene matches. This CDR3 is 14 amino acids long. The germline gives CDR1 SEHNR, CDR2 FQNEAQ (reference sequence). CDR3 loop: CASSGQESYNEQFF. The DNA for the CDR3 is TGTGCCAGCAGTGGACAGGAGTCCTACAATGAGCAGTTCTTC.

This clonotype has ten or more counts. The chain employs TRBV28 and TRBJ2-1; D unclear. The CDR3 contains 16 residues. Germline values: CDR1 MDHEN, CDR2 SYDVKM. Between the trimmed V and J ends, which lost 0 bases and 3 bases, there was a span of 12 bases. Written as DNA, the CDR3 is TGTGCCAGCAGTTTATGGGCTACCCCCCTCTACAATGAGCAGTTCTTC. It translates to CASSLWATPLYNEQFF. Based on the CDR3 plus reference TRBV28 and TRBJ2-1, the full variable domain is DVKVTQSSRYLVKRTGEKVFLECVQDMDHENMFWYRQDPGLGLRLIYFSYDVKMKEKGDIPEGYSVSREKKERFSLILESASTNQTSMYLCASSLWATPLYNEQFFGPGTRLTVL.

In its sample, this clonotype is medium-sized. V and J are TRBV6-2 or TRBV6-3 and TRBJ2-7; D may be TRBD2 (5 bases). Germline lookup yields CDR1 MNHEY and CDR2 SVGEGT. The CDR3 loop spans 15 amino acids. V lost 11 bases and J 7 bases, leaving 27 bases between the germline ends. CDR3: CAGGGSVKSTKEQYF. For the CDR3, the DNA is TGTGCCGGTGGTGGTAGCGTGAAGAGTACGAAGGAGCAGTACTTC.

Relative to its sample, this clonotype is medium-sized. V gene TRBV6-5 combines with J gene TRBJ2-3; 10 bases align to TRBD2. Germline values: CDR1 MNHEY, CDR2 SVGAGI. With 0 bases clipped from V and 0 bases from J, the junction kept 12 bases outside the gene matches. CDR3 length: 20 amino acids. The DNA of the CDR3 is TGTGCCAGCAGTTACTCTTACACCCTTACTAGCGGGGTAAGCACAGATACGCAGTATTTT. This codes for CASSYSYTLTSGVSTDTQYF.

This clonotype was observed many times. V and J are TRBV4-1 and TRBJ2-7; TRBD1 matches 7 bases. In germline, CDR1 is MGHRA, CDR2 YSYEKL. V shed 4 bases and J 5 bases; nucleotides not matched to a gene: 11. The CDR3 consists of 15 residues. Here the CDR3 reads CASSLGGAGGDEQYF. The CDR3 nucleotides are TGCGCCAGCAGCCTTGGTGGGGCAGGGGGAGACGAGCAGTACTTC.

The DNA for the CDR3 is TGCGCCAGCAGGTCGACAGGGGCCTCTGTCGAGCAGTACTTC. Translation gives CASRSTGASVEQYF. The V gene is TRBV4-1, the J gene TRBJ2-7; 8 nucleotides align to TRBD1. J was trimmed by 6 bases and V by 6 bases; bases with no gene match: 10. There are 14 residues in the CDR3. Germline CDR1 reads MGHRA; CDR2 reads YSYEKL.

The table lists this clonotype with many counts. The rearrangement links TRBV12-3 or TRBV12-4 to TRBJ1-3, with 7 bases lining up with TRBD1. This CDR3 is 13 amino acids long. Trimming cost V 6 bases and J 6 bases; bases outside gene matches: 5. CDR3 amino acids: CASRTGNENTIYF. CDR3 sequence (DNA): TGTGCCAGCAGGACAGGGAACGAAAACACCATATATTTT.